The 21 T cell receptor beta chains below come from one sample, sequenced in a study of OX40 agonist ivuxolimab in advanced cancers. TCRdb keeps only in-frame clones here, not all; method: immunoSEQ multiplex PCR. The table shows under 75,000 clones, with about 89% occurring only once. Sequenced material: CD4+ or CD8+ T cells sorted from blood, taken in a trial of the OX40 agonist ivuxolimab. The receptors stem from an adult with an advanced solid tumor such as melanoma, head and neck, liver or kidney cancer.

V and J are TRBV28 and TRBJ1-5; D possibly corresponds to TRBD1 (5 bases). Germline CDR1 reads MDHEN; CDR2 reads SYDVKM. The CDR3 has 16 amino acids. Trimming shortened V by 4 bases and J by 0 bases, and 13 bases separated the two germline ends. This CDR3 is CASSSAWGYSNQPQHF. CDR3 sequence (DNA): TGTGCCAGCAGTTCGGCATGGGGCTATAGCAATCAGCCCCAGCATTTT.

The chain carries TRBV2 and TRBJ1-5; D is undetermined. The CDR3 length is 13 residues. Trimming pared 1 base from V and 4 bases from J, leaving 5 bases between. Germline V CDR1 and CDR2: SNHLY, FYNNEI. This CDR3 reads CASSEGRNQPQHF. The CDR3 nucleotides read TGTGCCAGCAGTGAAGGCCGAAATCAGCCCCAGCATTTT.

The gene calls are TRBV5-1 and TRBJ2-5; D possibly corresponds to TRBD1 (6 bases). Per germline, CDR1 SGHRS and CDR2 YFSETQ. This CDR3 comprises 14 residues. The V gene lost 5 bases and the J gene lost 2 bases, with 13 bases spanning the gap. The CDR3 sequence is CASRFGQFQETQYF. For the CDR3, the DNA is TGCGCCAGCAGGTTCGGACAGTTTCAAGAGACCCAGTACTTC.

The DNA for the CDR3 is TGTGCCAGCAGCCTTAGGGGGGAAGCCAATCAGCCCCAGCATTTT. This encodes CASSLRGEANQPQHF. The gene calls are TRBV28 and TRBJ1-5, with a tentative D call TRBD1 (6 bases). This CDR3 spans 15 amino acids. Trimming cost V 6 bases and J 3 bases, with 15 bases left between them. Germline CDR1 is MDHEN and CDR2 is SYDVKM.

The chain has TRBV9 and TRBJ2-2, with TRBD2 matching 13 bases. V dropped 3 bases and J dropped 6; count of bases not matched to a gene: 5. The CDR3 loop spans 16 amino acids. CDR1 is SGDLS, CDR2 YYNGEE, per germline. The CDR3 protein is CASSGTSGSRAGELFF. In nucleotides, the CDR3 is TGTGCCAGCAGCGGGACTAGCGGGAGCAGGGCCGGGGAGCTGTTTTTT.

The chain has TRBV7-8 and TRBJ2-3; TRBD1 aligns across 7 bases. The CDR3 is 14 residues long. CDR1 is SGHVS and CDR2 is FQNEAQ in the germline V gene. J was trimmed by 2 bases and V by 5 bases; bases with no gene match: 4. The CDR3 sequence: CASSLGQATDTQYF. CDR3 DNA sequence: TGTGCCAGCAGCCTCGGACAGGCCACAGATACGCAGTATTTT.

This clone occurred once. The gene calls are TRBV11-1 and TRBJ2-7; the match to TRBD1 covers 9 bases. The ends lost 6 bases at V and 0 bases at J; junction bases unmatched: 6. This CDR3 has 15 residues. Germline V gene data show CDR1 as SGHAT and CDR2 as FQDESV (reference sequence). CDR3 protein: CASRRGTGTSYEQYF. CDR3 nucleotide sequence: TGTGCCAGCAGGAGAGGGACAGGGACCTCCTACGAGCAGTACTTC. Looking up the rest from reference TRBV11-1 and TRBJ2-7 gives the full variable domain: EAEVAQSPRYKITEKSQAVAFWCDPISGHATLYWYRQILGQGPELLVQFQDESVVDDSQLPKDRFSAERLKGVDSTLKIQPAELGDSAMYLCASRRGTGTSYEQYFGPGTRLTVT.

The rearrangement joins TRBV15 to TRBJ2-7; 7 bases are a match to TRBD2. V shed 1 base, J shed 1 base, and the junction held 16 bases outside the gene matches. The CDR3 is made up of 19 amino acids. Per germline, CDR1 LNHNV and CDR2 YYDKDF (reference sequence). The DNA of the CDR3 is TGTGCCACCAGCAGAGTGTCATATTTAACTAGCGATAGATCCTACGAGCAGTACTTC. Translating it yields CATSRVSYLTSDRSYEQYF.

The V gene is TRBV27, the J gene TRBJ2-7, with D possibly being TRBD2 (6 bases). Trimming pared 6 bases from V and 5 bases from J, leaving 17 bases between. Looked up from germline, CDR1 is MNHEY and CDR2 is SMNVEV (reference sequence). The CDR3 is 14 amino acids. The CDR3 nucleotides are TGTGCCAGCAGCCTTGAGGGGACTCAAAACGAGCAGTACTTC. It translates to CASSLEGTQNEQYF.

The chain has TRBV28 and TRBJ1-5; 8 bases line up with TRBD1. Germline V CDR1 and CDR2: MDHEN, SYDVKM. This CDR3 is 15 amino acids long. The junction had 5 bases not matched to a gene; V was cut back by 6 bases and J by 1 base. This chain's CDR3 is CASRDRDRSNQPQHF. In nucleotides, the CDR3 is TGTGCCAGCAGGGACCGGGACAGGAGCAATCAGCCCCAGCATTTT.

The CDR3 bases are TGTGCCAGCTGGGGGGCTGGAAACACCATATATTTT. This sequence encodes CASWGAGNTIYF. The chain has TRBV11-2 and TRBJ1-3; D is possibly TRBD1 (5 bases). CDR3 length: 12 residues. The germline V and J ends were trimmed by 8 bases and 2 bases, with 7 bases remaining between them. Germline CDR1 is SGHAT and CDR2 is FQNNGV.

The chain carries TRBV4-2 and TRBJ1-1, with D possibly TRBD1 on 6 matching bases. CDR1 and CDR2 (germline): LGHNA, YNFKEQ. The CDR3 is 14 residues long. The germline V and J ends were trimmed by 3 bases and 7 bases, with 15 bases remaining between them. The CDR3 reads CASSHYSWDNEAFF. DNA of the CDR3: TGTGCCAGCAGCCACTACTCTTGGGACAATGAAGCTTTCTTT.

The chain links TRBV19 to TRBJ1-1, with D uncertain. The CDR3 runs 10 residues. Trimming removed 6 bases at V and 7 bases at J, with 6 bases between. Germline V gene lookup returns CDR1 LNHDA and CDR2 SQIVND (reference sequence). CDR3 residues: CASRSGEAFF. The CDR3 region has the DNA TGTGCCAGTAGGTCAGGTGAAGCTTTCTTT.

This clone showed up just once. The rearrangement uses TRBV6-6 and TRBJ1-1; D is ambiguous. The CDR3 has 12 residues. Germline V gene data show CDR1 as MNHNY and CDR2 as SVGAGI (reference sequence). The V end lost 0 bases, the J end lost 8 bases, and 7 bases lay between the germline ends. CDR3 sequence (DNA): TGTGCCAGCAGTTACTCCCTTTCGGAAGCTTTCTTT. Residues: CASSYSLSEAFF.

This clone was counted a single time. The chain joins TRBV15 to TRBJ1-2; TRBD1 might be the D (6 bases). Germline assignment: CDR1 LNHNV and CDR2 YYDKDF (reference sequence). The germline V and J ends were trimmed by 0 bases and 8 bases, with 10 bases remaining between them. The CDR3 consists of 13 residues. The CDR3 sequence: CATSRDDRPGYTF. In DNA, the CDR3 is TGTGCCACCAGCAGAGACGACAGGCCCGGCTACACCTTC.

The chain links TRBV7-2 to TRBJ1-3; no firm D call. The CDR3 spans 15 residues. Trimming removed 4 bases from V and 3 bases from J, with 13 bases in between. Germline assignment: CDR1 SGHTA and CDR2 FQGNSA. CDR3 amino acids: CASSSPGWDGNTIYF. CDR3 DNA sequence: TGTGCCAGCAGCTCCCCGGGTTGGGATGGAAACACCATATATTTT.

This clone was picked up one time. The chain links TRBV11-3 to TRBJ2-2; perhaps TRBD1 as D (6 bases). The V gene lost 8 bases and the J gene lost 3 bases, with 16 bases spanning the gap. Germline values: CDR1 SGHNT, CDR2 YENEEA. The CDR3 length is 15 residues. CDR3 sequence: CASGKPGHYTGELFF. As DNA, the CDR3 is TGTGCCAGCGGCAAACCGGGACACTACACCGGGGAGCTGTTTTTT. Complete variable domain (other parts from reference TRBV11-3 and TRBJ2-2): EAGVVQSPRYKIIEKKQPVAFWCNPISGHNTLYWYLQNLGQGPELLIRYENEEAVDDSQLPKDRFSAERLKGVDSTLKIQPAELGDSAVYLCASGKPGHYTGELFFGEGSRLTVL.

The chain is built from TRBV4-3 and TRBJ1-2; tentatively, D is TRBD1 (6 bases). V lost 0 bases, J lost 4 bases, and 15 bases lay in between. Germline V CDR1 and CDR2: LGHNA, YSLEER. The CDR3 contains 16 residues. DNA of the CDR3: TGCGCCAGCAGCCAAGATACCCCAGGGGCCTTCTATGGCTACACCTTC. Its translation is CASSQDTPGAFYGYTF.

The V call is TRBV7-3, the J call TRBJ2-2, with 11 bases lining up with TRBD2. Germline V gene lookup returns CDR1 SGHTA and CDR2 FQGTGA. V lost 2 bases to trimming and J lost 6 bases; unmatched junction nucleotides: 5. The CDR3 has 16 residues. The chain's CDR3 is CASSLGASGRPGELFF. The CDR3 coding sequence is TGTGCCAGCAGCTTAGGCGCTAGCGGGAGGCCCGGGGAGCTGTTTTTT.

This CDR3 reads CASSLGGTVTDTQYF. The CDR3 nucleotides read TGTGCCAGCAGTTTAGGTGGGACAGTCACAGATACGCAGTATTTT. The chain employs TRBV27 and TRBJ2-3; 7 nucleotides match TRBD1. Trimming took 2 bases from V and 2 from J; bases not matched to a gene: 4. CDR3 length equals 15 residues. CDR1 and CDR2 from the germline V gene are MNHEY and SMNVEV (reference sequence).

Points on this clone: The junction does not match germline at one end; this may be a read error. The chain employs TRBV7-7 and TRBJ2-3; D is tentatively TRBD1 or TRBD2 (5 bases each). The germline V gene encodes CDR1 SSHAT and CDR2 FNYEAQ (reference sequence). The CDR3 consists of 14 residues. The CDR3 coding sequence is TGTGCTAGCAGCTTAGGGGACCCCACAGATACGCAGTATTTT. Protein sequence: CASSLGDPTDTQYF.